The clone carrying this T cell receptor beta chain is a singleton in its sample. The target antigen is unknown. A much larger clonotype is one base distant, so this may be a read error. This sample is part of a study of blood T cells in healthy people across ages. Study-wide background: For every two T cells, template switching captured about one barcoded beta molecule.

Sample-barcoded 5' priming and a J-beta primer mix drove a second PCR of roughly 6 to 12 cycles. Each cDNA molecule, via a template-switch adaptor with 12 random nucleotides, was tagged. MiXCR, run by TCRdb on the 5' RACE reads, gives a single entry per CDR3 protein. This sample has 1.5 million to 2 million distinct CDR3 sequences; about 31% occur once, and the top ten carry about 11%. Broader study findings: Aged donors had fewer naive CD4+ cells and lower diversity than long-lived donors. In these data, TCR beta diversity tracked strongly with naive T cell percentage.

CDR3 length equals 12 residues. Germline V lookup: CDR1 SQVTM, CDR2 ANQGSEA. The TCR sequence derives from a woman in her twenties or thirties in good health. The chain uses TRBV29-1 and TRBJ2-1; no firm D call. The sample taken for sequencing was blood. The CDR3 loop reads CSVTRNHNERFF. In nucleotides, the CDR3 is TGCAGCGTTACGCGGAATCACAATGAGCGGTTCTTC.